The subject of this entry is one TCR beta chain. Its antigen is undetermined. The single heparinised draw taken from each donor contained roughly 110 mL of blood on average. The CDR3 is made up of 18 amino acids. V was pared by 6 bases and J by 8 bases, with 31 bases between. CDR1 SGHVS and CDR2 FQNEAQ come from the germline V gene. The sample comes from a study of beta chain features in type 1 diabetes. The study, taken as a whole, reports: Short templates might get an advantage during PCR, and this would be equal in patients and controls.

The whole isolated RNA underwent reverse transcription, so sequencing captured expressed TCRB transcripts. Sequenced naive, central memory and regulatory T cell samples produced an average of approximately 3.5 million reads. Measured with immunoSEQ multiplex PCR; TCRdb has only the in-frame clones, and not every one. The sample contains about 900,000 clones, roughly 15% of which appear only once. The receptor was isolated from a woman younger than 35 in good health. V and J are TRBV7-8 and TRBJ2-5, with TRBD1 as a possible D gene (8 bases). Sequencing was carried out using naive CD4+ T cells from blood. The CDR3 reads CASSSGQGVGGSKNTQYF. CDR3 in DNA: TGTGCCAGCAGTTCAGGACAGGGAGTCGGCGGGAGTAAGAACACCCAGTACTTC.